Each of the 30 T cell receptor beta chains below was sequenced from the same sample in a study of Tregs in tolerant kidney transplant recipients. Produced via immunoSEQ multiplex PCR; TCRdb's table is partial and in-frame only. This sample has 80,000 or so clones, with about 91% found just once. Mixed chimerism was transient after nonmyeloablative marrow transplants from related graft donors. The material was CD4+ T cells from blood (PBMCs), obtained 24 months after the transplant. The receptors shown here come from a human patient who received a combined kidney and bone marrow transplant. Some T cells may have come from the graft donor.

A single count supports this clone. The genes are TRBV5-6 and TRBJ1-2; D is perhaps TRBD1 (6 bases). The germline CDR1 and CDR2 sequences are SGHDT and YYEEEE. V was cut by 4 bases and J by 7 bases, with 23 bases left in between. CDR3 length equals 16 residues. The CDR3 is CASSLPRDGGAGGYTF. As DNA, the CDR3 is TGTGCCAGCAGCCTCCCCCGGGACGGGGGGGCGGGTGGCTACACCTTC.

CDR3 sequence (DNA): TGTGCCACCAGCCCGCGGGGACTAGCGGGAGCCCAGTACTTC. Encoded protein: CATSPRGLAGAQYF. The V gene is TRBV15, the J gene TRBJ2-4, with TRBD2 matching 14 bases. Trimming took 5 bases from V and 13 from J; bases not matched to a gene: 7. The germline gives CDR1 LNHNV, CDR2 YYDKDF (reference sequence). The CDR3 spans 14 residues.

The CDR3 bases are TGTGCCAGCAGCTTACGACTAGCGGGAGTCGGAGTCACCGGGGAGCTGTTTTTT. Its translation: CASSLRLAGVGVTGELFF. The V call is TRBV7-2, the J call TRBJ2-2; 12 positions match TRBD2. J gave up 4 bases and V 2 bases, and 8 bases lay outside the gene matches. Germline V gene lookup returns CDR1 SGHTA and CDR2 FQGNSA. This CDR3 has 18 amino acids.

CDR3 amino acids: CASTQTSNTGELFF. DNA of the CDR3: TGTGCCAGCACCCAGACTAGCAACACCGGGGAGCTGTTTTTT. This chain joins TRBV2 and TRBJ2-2; TRBD2 matches at 7 bases. CDR1 SNHLY and CDR2 FYNNEI come from the germline V gene. V lost 7 bases and J lost 2; bases outside the gene matches: 4. The CDR3 contains 14 residues. Filled out from reference TRBV2 and TRBJ2-2, the complete variable domain reads EPEVTQTPSHQVTQMGQEVILRCVPISNHLYFYWYRQILGQKVEFLVSFYNNEISEKSEIFDDQFSVERPDGSNFTLKIRSTKLEDSAMYFCASTQTSNTGELFFGEGSRLTVL.

The V and J genes are TRBV18 and TRBJ2-1; perhaps TRBD1 as D (6 bases). There are 14 residues in the CDR3. CDR1 and CDR2 from the germline V gene are KGHSH and LQKENI. V dropped 3 bases and J dropped 5 bases, with 11 bases sitting between them. CDR3 DNA: TGTGCCAGCTCACCCTGGGGGCGGGACAATGAGCAGTTCTTC. Its translation: CASSPWGRDNEQFF. Complete variable domain (other parts from reference TRBV18 and TRBJ2-1): NAGVMQNPRHLVRRRGQEARLRCSPMKGHSHVYWYRQLPEEGLKFMVYLQKENIIDESGMPKERFSAEFPKEGPSILRIQQVVRGDSAAYFCASSPWGRDNEQFFGPGTRLTVL.

The V call is TRBV28, the J call TRBJ1-1; TRBD1 is a possible D gene (5 bases). V shed 4 bases and J shed 11 bases, with 11 bases lying between them. The CDR3 loop spans 11 amino acids. Germline loops: CDR1 MDHEN, CDR2 SYDVKM. The CDR3 is CASSWGGLAFF. The DNA of the CDR3 is TGTGCCAGCAGTTGGGGGGGACTGGCTTTCTTT.

The chain joins TRBV28 to TRBJ1-2; weak D call: TRBD1 (5 bases). V was clipped by 6 bases and J by 2 bases, with 13 bases between them. Germline lookup yields CDR1 MDHEN and CDR2 SYDVKM. This CDR3 has 14 residues. The CDR3, as DNA: TGTGCCAGCAGGGCCCCAGGGTGGAACTATGGCTACACCTTC. Its protein is CASRAPGWNYGYTF.

This chain connects TRBV5-6 to TRBJ1-3; tentatively, D is TRBD1 (5 bases). The CDR3 totals 14 residues. V lost 4 bases and J 3 bases, leaving 11 bases between the germline ends. From germline, CDR1 is SGHDT and CDR2 YYEEEE. The CDR3 sequence: CASSPRRVGNTIYF. The CDR3 nucleotides are TGTGCCAGCAGCCCCCGCAGGGTTGGAAACACCATATATTTT.

V is TRBV28 and J is TRBJ1-6; no reliable D call. Germline CDR1 and CDR2: MDHEN and SYDVKM. The CDR3 contains 14 residues. Between the trimmed V and J ends, which lost 3 bases and 7 bases, there was a span of 10 bases. The CDR3 protein is CASSFPVYNSPLHF. DNA of the CDR3: TGTGCCAGCAGTTTTCCGGTCTACAATTCACCCCTCCACTTT.

Only one count was recorded for this clone. The J gene is TRBJ2-2, the V gene TRBV6-5, with 12 bases matching TRBD1. V dropped 7 bases and J dropped 9; count of bases not matched to a gene: 6. Germline V gives CDR1 MNHEY, CDR2 SVGAGI. The CDR3 runs to 14 residues. The CDR3: CASTRDRGRRELFF. Here the CDR3 DNA reads TGTGCCAGCACTAGGGACAGGGGGCGCCGGGAGCTGTTTTTT.

The V gene is TRBV19, the J gene TRBJ2-5; 12 bases fit TRBD1. V gave up 5 bases and J gave up 5 bases; unmatched junction bases: 6. CDR3 size: 15 residues. Germline V gene lookup returns CDR1 LNHDA and CDR2 SQIVND (reference sequence). DNA of the CDR3: TGTGCCAGTAGTGTAGGAGGGACAGGGGGCGAGACCCAGTACTTC. Residues: CASSVGGTGGETQYF.

The chain carries TRBV28 and TRBJ2-5, with 8 bases identical to TRBD1. The end of the DNA fits TRBJ2-7 better, so the J call may be wrong. The germline gives CDR1 MDHEN, CDR2 SYDVKM. The CDR3 is 14 residues long. The CDR3 reads CASRDPGGVHEQYF. The DNA for the CDR3 is TGTGCCAGCAGAGATCCAGGGGGCGTTCACGAGCAGTACTTC.

The chain couples TRBV15 to TRBJ1-5, with D possibly being TRBD1 (5 bases). Trimming shortened V by 0 bases and J by 5 bases, and 8 bases separated the two germline ends. CDR3 length: 14 residues. CDR1 is LNHNV, CDR2 YYDKDF, per germline (reference sequence). CDR3 coding DNA: TGTGCCACCAGCAGAGATCGGGGGGATCAGCCCCAGCATTTT. Translation: CATSRDRGDQPQHF. The whole variable domain, filled in from reference TRBV15 and TRBJ1-5, reads DAMVIQNPRYQVTQFGKPVTLSCSQTLNHNVMYWYQQKSSQAPKLLFHYYDKDFNNEADTPDNFQSRRPNTSFCFLDIRSPGLGDTAMYLCATSRDRGDQPQHFGDGTRLSIL.

This clone has just one count. The chain couples TRBV28 to TRBJ1-2; tentatively, D is TRBD1 (5 bases). There are 12 residues in the CDR3. Germline loops: CDR1 MDHEN, CDR2 SYDVKM. Trimming cost V 10 bases and J 4 bases, with 13 bases left between them. In DNA, the CDR3 is TGTGCCACCACCATCGGGGGCTATGGCTACACCTTC. Translating it yields CATTIGGYGYTF.

The gene calls are TRBV5-1 and TRBJ2-3; the match to TRBD2 covers 8 bases. V lost 1 base, J lost 4 bases, and 11 bases stayed unmatched. CDR3 length: 17 residues. Germline V CDR1 and CDR2: SGHRS, YFSETQ. CDR3 sequence (DNA): TGCGCCAGCAGCTTGCCCCCTCGACTAGCGATTCCAGATACGCAGTATTTT. Its protein is CASSLPPRLAIPDTQYF.

As for this clone: The same CDR3 can be traced to other DNA sequences in this sample. This chain connects TRBV7-9 to TRBJ1-6; D gene unclear. Germline V lookup: CDR1 SEHNR, CDR2 FQNEAQ (reference sequence). The V end lost 4 bases, the J end lost 0 bases, and 7 bases lay between the germline ends. The CDR3 length is 15 residues. The CDR3 bases are TGTGCCAGCAGCTCGGGGAGCTCCTATAATTCACCCCTCCACTTT. It specifies CASSSGSSYNSPLHF.

The V gene is TRBV7-3, the J gene TRBJ1-1; D unresolved. This CDR3 spans 13 amino acids. Germline lookup yields CDR1 SGHTA and CDR2 FQGTGA. Trimming removed 2 bases from V and 2 bases from J, with 6 bases in between. The CDR3 DNA reads as TGTGCCAGCAGCTTATTGAGAAACACTGAAGCTTTCTTT. Translated, it gives CASSLLRNTEAFF.

The chain couples TRBV5-1 to TRBJ2-1, with D perhaps matching TRBD1 (5 bases). Deletions cut 0 bases from V and 9 bases from J, with 10 bases between. Germline loops: CDR1 SGHRS, CDR2 YFSETQ. The CDR3 totals 13 residues. The chain's CDR3 is CASSLDRLAEQFF. For the CDR3, the DNA is TGCGCCAGCAGCTTGGACAGGTTAGCTGAGCAGTTCTTC.

This chain uses TRBV30 with TRBJ1-2, with D tentatively TRBD1 (6 bases). Germline CDR1 is GTSNPN and CDR2 is SVGIG (reference sequence). CDR3 length: 14 residues. V dropped 1 base and J dropped 4 bases, with 13 bases sitting between them. The CDR3 protein is CAWSGRQATYGYTF. In DNA form, the CDR3 reads TGTGCCTGGAGTGGGAGACAGGCGACCTATGGCTACACCTTC.

This chain links TRBV4-2 with TRBJ1-1, with D uncertain. CDR1 is LGHNA, CDR2 YNFKEQ, per germline. Trimming removed 1 base at V and 6 bases at J, with 12 bases between. The length of the CDR3 is 14 residues. The CDR3 region is CASSQGAGGPEAFF. CDR3 nucleotides: TGTGCCAGCAGCCAAGGGGCTGGAGGTCCTGAAGCTTTCTTT.

The rearrangement links TRBV4-3 to TRBJ2-7, with TRBD2 matching over 8 bases. CDR1 is LGHNA, CDR2 YSLEER, per germline. V gave up 3 bases and J gave up 5 bases; unmatched junction bases: 6. The CDR3 extends over 14 amino acids. The CDR3 region has the DNA TGCGCCAGCAGCCATGCCGGGGGGGCCCACGAGCAGTACTTC. The encoded protein is CASSHAGGAHEQYF.

The rearrangement links TRBV7-2 to TRBJ1-2; TRBD1 matches at 12 bases. The germline V gene has CDR1 SGHTA and CDR2 FQGNSA. The CDR3 has 15 amino acids. V gave up 4 bases and J gave up 8 bases; unmatched junction bases: 8. CDR3 amino acids: CASSSLGDRGQGYTF. The CDR3 DNA follows: TGTGCCAGCAGCTCGCTGGGGGACAGGGGGCAAGGCTACACCTTC.

V is TRBV9 and J is TRBJ2-1, with a possible D match to TRBD2 (6 bases). This CDR3 comprises 17 residues. With 3 bases removed from V and 0 bases from J, the gap between germline ends came to 16 bases. From germline, CDR1 is SGDLS and CDR2 YYNGEE. The CDR3 here is CASSAPLAWGSYNEQFF. The CDR3 DNA is TGTGCCAGCAGCGCCCCACTAGCATGGGGCTCCTACAATGAGCAGTTCTTC. The variable domain in full, with the rest retrieved from reference TRBV9 and TRBJ2-1, is DSGVTQTPKHLITATGQRVTLRCSPRSGDLSVYWYQQSLDQGLQFLIQYYNGEERAKGNILERFSAQQFPDLHSELNLSSLELGDSALYFCASSAPLAWGSYNEQFFGPGTRLTVL.

The chain carries TRBV7-2 and TRBJ2-1; possible D gene TRBD2, 6 bases. The V gene's germline CDR1 is SGHTA and CDR2 FQGNSA. This CDR3 has 15 amino acids. V lost 5 bases to trimming and J lost 5 bases, with 16 bases between them. The CDR3 DNA is TGTGCCAGCAGCCGGACCGGGAGAGAGGACAATGAGCAGTTCTTC. As protein: CASSRTGREDNEQFF.

The V gene is TRBV28, the J gene TRBJ1-2, with D uncertain. Trimming took off 4 bases at V and 1 base at J, with 10 bases between the two ends. CDR1 MDHEN and CDR2 SYDVKM come from the germline V gene. The CDR3 is made up of 14 amino acids. The CDR3 DNA is TGTGCCAGCAGTTCCCCCGGGATTAACTATGGCTACACCTTC. Translating it yields CASSSPGINYGYTF.

The chain carries TRBV7-3 and TRBJ2-1; tentatively, D is TRBD1 (6 bases). CDR1 is SGHTA, CDR2 FQGTGA, per germline. Deletions cut 5 bases from V and 6 bases from J, with 20 bases between. This CDR3 is built from 16 residues. CDR3 bases: TGTGCCAGCAGCCCAGCTGTGTGGGGGCTAGGCAATGAGCAGTTCTTC. Translation: CASSPAVWGLGNEQFF. The full variable domain, rest sourced from reference TRBV7-3 and TRBJ2-1, is GAGVSQTPSNKVTEKGKYVELRCDPISGHTALYWYRQSLGQGPEFLIYFQGTGAADDSGLPNDRFFAVRPEGSVSTLKIQRTERGDSAVYLCASSPAVWGLGNEQFFGPGTRLTVL.

This clone was found a few times. CDR3 nucleotide sequence: TGTGCCACCAGCAGACCTGGGAGGGGAGCGGGAGGGCCCTCGGATACGCAGTATTTT. Translated, it gives CATSRPGRGAGGPSDTQYF. V usage is TRBV15 and J usage is TRBJ2-3, with TRBD2 matching 10 bases. The CDR3 runs 19 residues. The V segment lost 2 bases and the J segment 6 bases; nucleotides outside the gene matches: 17. Germline values: CDR1 LNHNV, CDR2 YYDKDF (reference sequence).

This chain's CDR3 is CASPSSGFQETQYF. Here the CDR3 DNA reads TGTGCCAGCCCATCCTCGGGATTTCAAGAGACCCAGTACTTC. J is TRBJ2-5 and V is TRBV19; D possibly corresponds to TRBD2 (5 bases). Germline V gene data show CDR1 as LNHDA and CDR2 as SQIVND (reference sequence). Trimming left V 9 bases short and J 2 bases short, with 16 bases between. CDR3 length: 14 residues.

The chain recombines TRBV6-5 with TRBJ2-7; possible D gene TRBD1, 7 bases. Germline CDR1 MNHEY, CDR2 SVGAGI. V lost 8 bases, J lost 0 bases, and 14 bases lay in between. This CDR3 comprises 14 residues. The CDR3 DNA reads as TGTGCCAGCGGAGGGACAGCCAGCTCCTACGAGCAGTACTTC. This sequence encodes CASGGTASSYEQYF.

The CDR3 is CASGPDWHYGYTF. The DNA for the CDR3 is TGTGCTAGTGGCCCCGACTGGCACTATGGCTACACCTTC. This sequence joins TRBV12-5 and TRBJ1-2; no clear D. This CDR3 has 13 amino acids. The germline V gene has CDR1 LGHNT and CDR2 FRNRAP. Trimming cost V 6 bases and J 3 bases, with 11 bases left between them.